This T cell receptor beta chain stems from a study of neurological immune-mediated disorders. Study-wide findings and caveats: When repertoires were grouped phylogenetically, those of 18 of 34 multiple sclerosis patients fell into one related-CDR3 cluster, a possible signature.

Germline V gene lookup returns CDR1 MDHEN and CDR2 SYDVKM. This CDR3 spans 15 amino acids. The V segment lost 5 bases and the J segment 0 bases; nucleotides outside the gene matches: 6. In this sample, this clonotype turned up many times. The target antigen is unknown. It was by 5'RACE with 10-nucleotide random UMIs that the cDNA was made. One entry per CDR3 protein results from TCRdb running MiXCR on the 5' RACE reads. The sample has around 44,000 distinct CDR3 sequences, 2.5% seen once. The TCR sequence derives from a man younger than 45 with multiple sclerosis. Input material: PBMCs. This rearrangement joins TRBV28 to TRBJ2-7; TRBD1 aligns across 8 bases. CDR3 loop: CASSPTGGGSYEQYF. CDR3 sequence (DNA): TGTGCCAGCAGTCCTACAGGGGGAGGCTCCTACGAGCAGTACTTC.